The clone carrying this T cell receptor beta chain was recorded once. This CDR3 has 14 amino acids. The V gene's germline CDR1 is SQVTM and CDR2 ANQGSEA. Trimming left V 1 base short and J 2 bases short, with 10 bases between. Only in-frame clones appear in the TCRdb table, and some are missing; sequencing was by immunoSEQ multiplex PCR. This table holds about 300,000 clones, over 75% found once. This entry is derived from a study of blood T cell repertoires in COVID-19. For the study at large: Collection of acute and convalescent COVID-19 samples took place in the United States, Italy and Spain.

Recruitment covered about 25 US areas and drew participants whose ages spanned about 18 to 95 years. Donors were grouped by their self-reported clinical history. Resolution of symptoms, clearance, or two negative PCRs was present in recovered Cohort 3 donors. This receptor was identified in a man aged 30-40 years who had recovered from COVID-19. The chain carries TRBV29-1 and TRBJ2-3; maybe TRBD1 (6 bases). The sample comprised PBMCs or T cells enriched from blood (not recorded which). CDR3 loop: CSVEGTASTDTQYF. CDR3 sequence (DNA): TGCAGCGTTGAAGGGACAGCGTCCACAGATACGCAGTATTTT.